This T cell receptor beta chain appears in the sequencing data of a study of CD8 T cells in Susac syndrome (dated by TCRdb to about 2019). At the level of the whole study: Whether CD8+ T cell activation and differentiation in Susac syndrome was antigen driven was tested using repertoire sequencing.

In regard to this clonotype: This receptor's antigen is unknown. One base away there is no much larger clone; base qualities are not given.

High-throughput TCR beta sequencing profiled peripheral blood CD8+ and CD4+ T cells from healthy donors, Susac syndrome patients and multiple sclerosis patients. Healthy donors were included as age- and sex-matched controls. CD8+ TEMRA cells were enriched by FACS, while bulk CD8+ and CD4+ T cells were purified by magnetic negative isolation. Blood was collected in EDTA tubes and processed within 24 hours, with PBMCs isolated through density gradient centrifugation. PBMCs intended for TCR sequencing were cryopreserved in liquid nitrogen and thawed later in a water bath at 37 degrees C. The sorted or isolated CD4+, CD8+ and CD8+ TEMRA cells reached a purity of at least 90%. The paper as a whole reports these results and caveats: The number of individuals in the TCR sequencing and HLA analysis was recognized as being relatively small.

The trim is 4 bases for V and 0 bases for J, with a gap of 4 bases between the germline ends. CDR3 length: 12 amino acids, cysteine to phenylalanine. The entry retains the CDR3 DNA only, 36 bases that are in frame from base 1. RNA was extracted using the RNeasy kit, and roughly 0.5 to 1 microgram was reverse transcribed with random hexamers. TCR beta CDR3 regions were amplified with the immunoSEQ multiplex PCR assay covering 54 Vbeta and 13 Jbeta segments. PCR amplification bias was corrected using a synthetic template baseline for primer optimization and computational correction. In the authors' own workflow: Reads were annotated to V, D and J genes according to IMGT and were analyzed with immunoSEQ Analyzer, with only productive sequences retained. To calculate clonality, Shannon entropy was normalized by log2 of the number of productive unique sequences and then subtracted from one. For each patient and control, public and private clones were evaluated among the 100 most prevalent clones. Clones were defined as Susac-specific when absent from the healthy and MS cohorts, from approximately 1,100 published viral clones and from other ImmuneACCESS disease sequences. Clones were called with MiXCR by TCRdb after fastp trimmed the public reads at Q25, and only in-frame beta chains were retained. Each entry merges the rows of one CDR3 protein and shows their most common DNA and genes. The V and J calls follow TCRdb's processing rather than the paper's. Counted in this sample were about 160,000 distinct CDR3 sequences; 90% to 95% of them appeared once. More than 0.11% of the sample lies in the top ten.

The V and J segments used are TRBV12-3 or TRBV12-4 and TRBJ2-7; the D gene assignment is ambiguous. The sequencing sample was made of CD4+ T cells from PBMCs. The TCR originated in a human donor in good health. The CDR3 is CASSSLSYEQYF. Read as DNA, the sequence is TGTGCCAGCAGTTCTCTCTCCTACGAGCAGTACTTC.